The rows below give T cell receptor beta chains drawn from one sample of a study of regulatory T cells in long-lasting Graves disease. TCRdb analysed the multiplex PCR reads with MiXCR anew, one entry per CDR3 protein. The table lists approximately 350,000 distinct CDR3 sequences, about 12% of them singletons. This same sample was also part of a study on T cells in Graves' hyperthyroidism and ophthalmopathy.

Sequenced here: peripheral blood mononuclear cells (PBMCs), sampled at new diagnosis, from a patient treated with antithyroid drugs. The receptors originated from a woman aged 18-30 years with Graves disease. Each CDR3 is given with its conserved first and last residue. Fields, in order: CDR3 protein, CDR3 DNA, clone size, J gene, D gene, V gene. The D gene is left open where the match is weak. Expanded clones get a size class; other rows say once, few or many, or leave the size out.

CASSQWRGLDQPQHF	TGCGCCAGCAGCCAGTGGCGGGGGCTCGATCAGCCCCAGCATTTT	.	TRBJ1-5	.	TRBV4-3
CASSSGSKGETQYF	TGTGCCAGCAGCTCGGGATCGAAAGGGGAGACCCAGTACTTC	once	TRBJ2-5	.	TRBV5-4
CASSLTLRANSYEQYF	TGTGCCAGCAGCTTAACGTTGCGGGCGAACTCCTACGAGCAGTACTTC	many	TRBJ2-7	.	TRBV7-2
CSVPHTGQGLSLYNEQFF	TGCAGCGTTCCCCATACTGGGCAGGGTCTGTCCCTCTACAATGAGCAGTTCTTC	many	TRBJ2-1	.	TRBV29-1
CASSPGWGTEAFF	TGTGCTAGCAGCCCGGGGTGGGGCACTGAAGCTTTCTTT	many	TRBJ1-1	.	TRBV7-3
CASSQEVSSHSGNEQFF	TGCGCCAGCAGCCAAGAAGTATCTTCCCACTCTGGGAATGAGCAGTTCTTC	.	TRBJ2-1	.	TRBV4-3
CSARDPGGKYNEQFF	TGCAGTGCTAGAGATCCGGGGGGGAAATACAATGAGCAGTTCTTC	few	TRBJ2-1	TRBD2	TRBV20-1
CASRRAGSGTGELFF	TGTGCCAGCAGACGAGCGGGCTCTGGCACCGGGGAGCTGTTTTTT	many	TRBJ2-2	.	TRBV7-2
CASSLSPGVGNTIYF	TGTGCCAGCAGCTTAAGTCCAGGGGTAGGAAACACCATATATTTT	.	TRBJ1-3	.	TRBV7-2
CASSAGQEPSNGYTF	TGTGCCAGCAGCGCGGGACAGGAGCCTTCGAATGGCTACACCTTC	.	TRBJ1-2	TRBD1	TRBV9
CASSLYTTGTGGYF	TGTGCCAGCAGCCTGTATACAACCGGGACAGGAGGGTATTTT	few	TRBJ2-3	TRBD1	TRBV7-2
CASTGWRSGNTIYF	TGTGCCAGCACCGGGTGGAGGTCGGGAAACACCATATATTTT	.	TRBJ1-3	.	TRBV28
CASSAGPYNEQFF	TGTGCCAGCAGCGCGGGGCCGTACAATGAGCAGTTCTTC	few	TRBJ2-1	.	TRBV5-8
CASSWRDYGGNEQFF	TGTGCCAGCAGTTGGCGGGACTACGGGGGCAATGAGCAGTTCTTC	many	TRBJ2-1	TRBD2	TRBV28
CSAPRRSGVNEQFF	TGCAGTGCTCCGAGGAGGAGTGGGGTCAATGAGCAGTTCTTC	.	TRBJ2-1	.	TRBV20-1
CASSYDQTYYGYTF	TGTGCCAGCAGTTACGATCAGACTTACTATGGCTACACCTTC	.	TRBJ1-2	.	TRBV6-5
CASSQGQVNSPLHF	TGTGCCAGCAGCCAAGGTCAGGTTAATTCACCCCTCCACTTT	.	TRBJ1-6	.	TRBV4-2
CASSSQDTQYF	TGTGCCAGCAGTTCCCAAGATACGCAGTATTTT	many	TRBJ2-3	.	TRBV12-3/TRBV12-4
CASSKQGIQPQHF	TGTGCCAGCAGTAAACAGGGAATTCAGCCCCAGCATTTT	many	TRBJ1-5	.	TRBV2
CASSRDRGGRETQYF	TGTGCCAGCAGCCGGGACAGGGGGGGACGAGAGACCCAGTACTTC	many	TRBJ2-5	TRBD1	TRBV12-3/TRBV12-4
CASSLVTGSGANVLTF	TGTGCCAGCAGCTTAGTTACGGGCTCTGGGGCCAACGTCCTGACTTTC	few	TRBJ2-6	.	TRBV7-6
CSARPGAARPLYQETQYF	TGCAGTGCTAGACCCGGGGCAGCGCGACCCCTTTACCAAGAGACCCAGTACTTC	.	TRBJ2-5	.	TRBV20-1
CASSLTRGLAGADGSYNEQFF	TGTGCCAGCAGCCTTACGCGCGGACTAGCGGGAGCAGACGGCTCCTACAATGAGCAGTTCTTC	many	TRBJ2-1	TRBD2	TRBV14
CASSRRGPAGDDEQFF	TGTGCCAGCAGCCGCCGGGGACCAGCGGGGGACGATGAGCAGTTCTTC	.	TRBJ2-1	TRBD2	TRBV5-6
CASSLGLAGGLDTQYF	TGTGCCAGCAGCTTAGGACTAGCGGGAGGCCTAGATACGCAGTATTTT	many	TRBJ2-3	TRBD2	TRBV7-9
CSVSDLSTRGTVHNEQFF	TGCAGCGTGTCCGACTTATCAACTAGGGGCACCGTTCACAATGAGCAGTTCTTC	few	TRBJ2-1	.	TRBV29-1
CASSSTSGSRETQYF	TGTGCCAGCAGTTCGACTAGCGGGAGTAGGGAGACCCAGTACTTC	many	TRBJ2-5	TRBD2	TRBV28
CASSFQGVRGELFF	TGTGCCAGCAGTTTTCAGGGGGTTCGCGGGGAGCTGTTTTTT	many	TRBJ2-2	TRBD1	TRBV12-3/TRBV12-4
CASSPHPGGPSGEQFF	TGTGCCAGCAGCCCCCACCCGGGAGGGCCCTCGGGTGAGCAGTTCTTC	few	TRBJ2-1	TRBD2	TRBV7-3
CASTQGAGNEQYF	TGTGCCAGCACCCAAGGGGCAGGGAACGAGCAGTACTTC	many	TRBJ2-7	.	TRBV2
CASSRRGAVGETQYF	TGTGCCAGCAGCCGACGGGGGGCGGTTGGAGAGACCCAGTACTTC	.	TRBJ2-5	.	TRBV3-1
CASSLEDRNTEAFF	TGTGCCAGCAGCTTGGAAGACAGGAACACTGAAGCTTTCTTT	.	TRBJ1-1	.	TRBV5-5
CASSIRGALQGHGYTF	TGTGCCAGCAGTATCCGCGGGGCCTTACAGGGCCATGGCTACACCTTC	many	TRBJ1-2	.	TRBV6-1
CSASRGPLGTEAFF	TGCAGTGCTTCCCGGGGCCCCCTCGGAACTGAAGCTTTCTTT	.	TRBJ1-1	.	TRBV20-1
CSVEDPTRVPGELFF	TGCAGCGTTGAAGATCCCACCAGGGTTCCCGGGGAGCTGTTTTTT	many	TRBJ2-2	.	TRBV29-1
CASSRDRGVNTIYF	TGCGCCAGCAGCCGCGACAGGGGCGTAAACACCATATATTTT	many	TRBJ1-3	TRBD1	TRBV5-1
CASSEDRGNYGYTF	TGTGCCAGCAGTGAAGACAGGGGGAACTATGGCTACACCTTC	many	TRBJ1-2	TRBD1	TRBV2
CASSWTSGNEQFF	TGTGCCAGCAGTTGGACTAGTGGCAATGAGCAGTTCTTC	many	TRBJ2-1	TRBD2	TRBV6-2/TRBV6-3
CSASQGLSAGELFF	TGCAGTGCTTCACAGGGCCTTTCTGCTGGGGAGCTGTTTTTT	many	TRBJ2-2	.	TRBV20-1
CSVVEDTANTEAFF	TGCAGCGTTGTGGAGGACACGGCGAACACTGAAGCTTTCTTT	.	TRBJ1-1	.	TRBV29-1
CASSHRDRGYEQYF	TGTGCCAGCAGCCATAGGGACAGGGGCTACGAGCAGTACTTC	many	TRBJ2-7	TRBD1	TRBV27
CASSDREYSNQPQHF	TGTGCCAGCAGTGACAGGGAATATAGCAATCAGCCCCAGCATTTT	many	TRBJ1-5	.	TRBV2